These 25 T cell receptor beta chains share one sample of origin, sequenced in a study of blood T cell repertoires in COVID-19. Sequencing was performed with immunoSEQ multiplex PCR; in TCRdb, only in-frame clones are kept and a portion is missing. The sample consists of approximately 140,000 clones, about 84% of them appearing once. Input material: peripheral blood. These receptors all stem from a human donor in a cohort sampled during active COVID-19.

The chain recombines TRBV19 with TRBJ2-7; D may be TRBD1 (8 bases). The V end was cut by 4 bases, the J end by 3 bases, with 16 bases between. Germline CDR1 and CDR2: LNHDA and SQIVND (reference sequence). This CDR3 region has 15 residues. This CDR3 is CASSTRQGRVYEQYF. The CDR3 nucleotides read TGTGCCAGTAGTACCAGACAGGGGAGGGTCTACGAGCAGTACTTC.

The CDR3 nucleotides read TGTGCCAGCAGCCCGACTTTAGGTCTAAGCTCCTACGAGCAGTACTTC. Its translation: CASSPTLGLSSYEQYF. The J gene is TRBJ2-7, the V gene TRBV7-9; D is unresolved. The length of the CDR3 is 16 residues. Deletions cut 5 bases from V and 0 bases from J, with 17 bases between. Germline V gene lookup returns CDR1 SEHNR and CDR2 FQNEAQ (reference sequence).

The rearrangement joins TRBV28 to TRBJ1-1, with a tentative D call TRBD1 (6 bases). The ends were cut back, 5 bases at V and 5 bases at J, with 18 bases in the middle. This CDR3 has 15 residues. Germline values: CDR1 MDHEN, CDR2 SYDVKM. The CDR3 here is CASSGYRVDETEAFF. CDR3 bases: TGTGCCAGCAGTGGATACAGGGTGGACGAGACTGAAGCTTTCTTT.

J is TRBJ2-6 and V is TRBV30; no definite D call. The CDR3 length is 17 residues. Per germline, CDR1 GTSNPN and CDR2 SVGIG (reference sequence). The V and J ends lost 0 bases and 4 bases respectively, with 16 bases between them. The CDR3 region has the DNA TGTGCCTGGAGTGTTACAGATCTCTGGGTCGGGGCCAACGTCCTGACTTTC. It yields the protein CAWSVTDLWVGANVLTF.

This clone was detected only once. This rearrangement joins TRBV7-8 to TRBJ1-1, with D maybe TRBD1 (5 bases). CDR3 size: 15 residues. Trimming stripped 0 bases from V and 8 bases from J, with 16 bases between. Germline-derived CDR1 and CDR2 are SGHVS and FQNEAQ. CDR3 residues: CASSLARDGRAEAFF. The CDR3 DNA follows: TGTGCCAGCAGCTTAGCGCGGGACGGGCGGGCGGAAGCTTTCTTT.

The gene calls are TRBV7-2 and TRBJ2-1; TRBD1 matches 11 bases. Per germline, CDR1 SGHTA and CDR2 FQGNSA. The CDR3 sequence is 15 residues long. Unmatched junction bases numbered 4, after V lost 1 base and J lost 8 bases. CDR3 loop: CASSLDGQGADEQFF. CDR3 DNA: TGTGCCAGCAGCTTAGATGGACAGGGGGCAGATGAGCAGTTCTTC. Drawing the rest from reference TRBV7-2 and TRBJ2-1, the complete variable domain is GAGVSQSPSNKVTEKGKDVELRCDPISGHTALYWYRQSLGQGLEFLIYFQGNSAPDKSGLPSDRFSAERTGGSVSTLTIQRTQQEDSAVYLCASSLDGQGADEQFFGPGTRLTVL.

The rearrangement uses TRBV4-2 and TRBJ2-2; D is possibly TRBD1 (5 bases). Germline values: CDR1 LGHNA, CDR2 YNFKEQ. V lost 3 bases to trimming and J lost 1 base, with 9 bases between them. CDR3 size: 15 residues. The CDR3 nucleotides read TGTGCCAGCAGCCAGTCCAGGGAGAACACCGGGGAGCTGTTTTTT. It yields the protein CASSQSRENTGELFF.

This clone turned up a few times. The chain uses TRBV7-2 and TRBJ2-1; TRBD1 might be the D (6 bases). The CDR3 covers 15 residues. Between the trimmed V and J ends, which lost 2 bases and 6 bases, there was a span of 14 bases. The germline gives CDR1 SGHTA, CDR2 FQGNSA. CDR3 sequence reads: CASSLQPQGGNEQFF. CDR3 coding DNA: TGTGCCAGCAGCTTACAACCACAGGGTGGCAATGAGCAGTTCTTC.

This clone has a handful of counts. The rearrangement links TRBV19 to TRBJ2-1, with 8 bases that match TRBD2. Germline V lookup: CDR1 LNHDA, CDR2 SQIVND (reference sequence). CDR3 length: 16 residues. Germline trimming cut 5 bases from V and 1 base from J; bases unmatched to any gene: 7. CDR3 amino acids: CASSLIAGWSYNEQFF. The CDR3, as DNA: TGTGCCAGTAGTCTAATAGCGGGGTGGTCCTACAATGAGCAGTTCTTC.

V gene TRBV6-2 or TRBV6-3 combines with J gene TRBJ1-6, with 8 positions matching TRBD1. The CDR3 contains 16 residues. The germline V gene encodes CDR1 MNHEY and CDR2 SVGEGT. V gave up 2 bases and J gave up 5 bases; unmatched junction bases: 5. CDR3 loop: CASSYRDRFHNSPLHF. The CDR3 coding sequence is TGTGCCAGCAGTTACCGGGACAGGTTTCATAATTCACCCCTCCACTTT.

The CDR3 coding sequence is TGTGCCAGCAGCCCAAAGAGCGGGGAAGGCAGTGAAAAACTGTTTTTT. As protein: CASSPKSGEGSEKLFF. J is TRBJ1-4 and V is TRBV21-1. TRBV21-1 is annotated as a pseudogene. CDR3 length equals 16 residues.

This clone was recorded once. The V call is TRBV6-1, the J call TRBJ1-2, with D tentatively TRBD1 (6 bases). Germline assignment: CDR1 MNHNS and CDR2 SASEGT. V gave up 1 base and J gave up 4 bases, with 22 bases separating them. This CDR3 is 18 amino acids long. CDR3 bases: TGTGCCAGCAGTGAAGTGGTGATTCGGGGGGCGCGGGGCTATGGCTACACCTTC. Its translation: CASSEVVIRGARGYGYTF.

CDR3 in amino acids: CASSLLGQNWKAGYTF. The CDR3 coding sequence is TGTGCCAGCAGTTTATTGGGCCAGAACTGGAAGGCGGGCTACACCTTC. The chain recombines TRBV28 with TRBJ1-2; D is unclear. The CDR3 has 16 amino acids. Germline CDR1 is MDHEN and CDR2 is SYDVKM. V dropped 1 base and J dropped 8 bases, with 20 bases sitting between them.

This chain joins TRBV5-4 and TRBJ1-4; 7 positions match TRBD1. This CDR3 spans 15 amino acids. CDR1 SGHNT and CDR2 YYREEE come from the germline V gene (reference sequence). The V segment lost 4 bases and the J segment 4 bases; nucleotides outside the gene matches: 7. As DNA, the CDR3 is TGTGCCAGCAGCGTAGGGACAGCCCATAATGAAAAACTGTTTTTT. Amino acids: CASSVGTAHNEKLFF.

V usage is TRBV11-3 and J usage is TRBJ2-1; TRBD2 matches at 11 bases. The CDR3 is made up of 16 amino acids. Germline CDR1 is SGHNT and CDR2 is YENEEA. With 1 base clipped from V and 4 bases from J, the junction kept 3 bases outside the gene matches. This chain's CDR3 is CASSLVSSGGYNEQFF. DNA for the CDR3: TGTGCCAGCAGCTTAGTTTCTAGCGGGGGGTACAATGAGCAGTTCTTC.

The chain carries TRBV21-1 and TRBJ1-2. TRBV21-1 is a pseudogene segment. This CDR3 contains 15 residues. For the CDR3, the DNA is TGTGCCAGCAGCTTAAGGGTTAGGGAGCTCTATGGCTACACCTTC. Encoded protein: CASSLRVRELYGYTF.

The CDR3 DNA reads as TGTGCCAGCCGTGATCAACCCGGACAGGGCAACGAGCAGTACTTC. Protein: CASRDQPGQGNEQYF. This chain links TRBV18 with TRBJ2-7; 8 bases align to TRBD1. The V gene's germline CDR1 is KGHSH and CDR2 LQKENI. V lost 8 bases, J lost 5 bases, and 14 bases stayed unmatched. The CDR3 has 15 residues. Based on the CDR3 plus reference TRBV18 and TRBJ2-7, the full variable domain is NAGVMQNPRHLVRRRGQEARLRCSPMKGHSHVYWYRQLPEEGLKFMVYLQKENIIDESGMPKERFSAEFPKEGPSILRIQQVVRGDSAAYFCASRDQPGQGNEQYFGPGTRLTVT.

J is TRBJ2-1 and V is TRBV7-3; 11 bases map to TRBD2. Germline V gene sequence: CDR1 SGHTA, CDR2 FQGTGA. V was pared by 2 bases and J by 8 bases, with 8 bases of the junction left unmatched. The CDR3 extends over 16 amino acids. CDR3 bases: TGTGCCAGCAGCTTAGCCGGGACTAGCGGTCCCGATGAGCAGTTCTTC. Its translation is CASSLAGTSGPDEQFF. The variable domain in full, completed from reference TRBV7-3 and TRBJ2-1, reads GAGVSQTPSNKVTEKGKYVELRCDPISGHTALYWYRQSLGQGPEFLIYFQGTGAADDSGLPNDRFFAVRPEGSVSTLKIQRTERGDSAVYLCASSLAGTSGPDEQFFGPGTRLTVL.

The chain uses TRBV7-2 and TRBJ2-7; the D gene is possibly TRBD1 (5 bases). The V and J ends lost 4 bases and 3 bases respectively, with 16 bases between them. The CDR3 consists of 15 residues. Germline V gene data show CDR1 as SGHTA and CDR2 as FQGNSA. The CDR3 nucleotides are TGTGCCAGCAGCTACAACCTCTTACAGGACTACGAGCAGTACTTC. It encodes CASSYNLLQDYEQYF.

For the CDR3, the DNA is TGTGCCAGCAGCGCACAGGGGTTCACTGAAGCTTTCTTT. This gives the protein CASSAQGFTEAFF. The chain employs TRBV9 and TRBJ1-1, with 7 nucleotides matching TRBD1. The CDR3 is 13 residues long. The germline V gene encodes CDR1 SGDLS and CDR2 YYNGEE. Trimming removed 3 bases from V and 4 bases from J; junction bases left unmatched: 3.

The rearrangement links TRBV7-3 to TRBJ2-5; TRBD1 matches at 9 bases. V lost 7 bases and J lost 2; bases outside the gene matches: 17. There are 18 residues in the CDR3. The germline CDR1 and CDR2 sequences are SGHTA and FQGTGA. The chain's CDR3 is CASNPIQGAQSSQETQYF. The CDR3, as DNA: TGTGCCAGCAACCCGATACAGGGGGCGCAGTCATCACAAGAGACCCAGTACTTC.

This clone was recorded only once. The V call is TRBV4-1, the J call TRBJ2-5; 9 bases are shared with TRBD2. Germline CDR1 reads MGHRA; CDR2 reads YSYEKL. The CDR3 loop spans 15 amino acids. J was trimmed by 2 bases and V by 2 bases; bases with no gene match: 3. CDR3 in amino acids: CASSQSSGGQETQYF. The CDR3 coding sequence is TGCGCCAGCAGCCAAAGTAGCGGGGGACAAGAGACCCAGTACTTC.

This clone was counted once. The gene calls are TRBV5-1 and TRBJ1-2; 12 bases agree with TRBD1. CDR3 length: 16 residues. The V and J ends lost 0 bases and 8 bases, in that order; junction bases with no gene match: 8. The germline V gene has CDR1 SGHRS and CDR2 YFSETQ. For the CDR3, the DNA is TGCGCCAGCAGCTTGGCCCCCGGGACAGGGGGCGGGGGCTACACCTTC. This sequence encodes CASSLAPGTGGGGYTF.

This CDR3 is CASSRGTSSPSETQYF. As DNA, the CDR3 is TGTGCCAGCAGCCGCGGGACTAGCTCCCCCTCGGAGACCCAGTACTTC. The chain carries TRBV3-1 (or the pseudogene TRBV3-2) and TRBJ2-5; 9 bases align to TRBD2. This CDR3 is 16 amino acids long. V shed 4 bases, J shed 5 bases, and the junction held 11 bases outside the gene matches. Germline V gene sequence: CDR1 LGHDT, CDR2 YNNKEL (reference sequence).

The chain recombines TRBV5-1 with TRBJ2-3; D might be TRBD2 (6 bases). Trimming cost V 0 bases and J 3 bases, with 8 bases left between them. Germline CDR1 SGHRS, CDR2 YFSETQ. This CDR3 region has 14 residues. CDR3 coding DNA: TGCGCCAGCAGCTTGGCAGCGGGTACAGATACGCAGTATTTT. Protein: CASSLAAGTDTQYF.